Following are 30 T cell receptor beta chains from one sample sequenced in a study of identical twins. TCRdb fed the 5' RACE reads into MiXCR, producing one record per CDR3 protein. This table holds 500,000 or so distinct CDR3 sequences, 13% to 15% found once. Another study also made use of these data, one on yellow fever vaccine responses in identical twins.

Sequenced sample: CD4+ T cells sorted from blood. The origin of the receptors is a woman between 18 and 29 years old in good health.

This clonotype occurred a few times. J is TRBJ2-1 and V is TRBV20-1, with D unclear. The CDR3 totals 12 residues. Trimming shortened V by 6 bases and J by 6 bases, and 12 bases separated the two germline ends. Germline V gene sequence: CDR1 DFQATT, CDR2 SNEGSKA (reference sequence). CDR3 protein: CSAILPGNEQFF. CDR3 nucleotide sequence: TGCAGTGCCATCCTACCGGGCAATGAGCAGTTCTTC.

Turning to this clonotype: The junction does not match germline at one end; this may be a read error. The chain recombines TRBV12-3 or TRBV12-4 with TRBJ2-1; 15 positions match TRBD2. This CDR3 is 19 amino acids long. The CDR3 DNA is TGTGCCTGCAGTTTAAAAGGACTAGCGGGGGGGGCCTTCTACAATGAGCAGTTCTTC. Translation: CACSLKGLAGGAFYNEQFF.

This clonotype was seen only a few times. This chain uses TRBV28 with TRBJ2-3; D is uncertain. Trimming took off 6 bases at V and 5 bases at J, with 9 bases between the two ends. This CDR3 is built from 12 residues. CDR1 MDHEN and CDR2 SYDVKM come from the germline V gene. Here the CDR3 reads CASSLRLDTQYF. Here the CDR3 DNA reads TGTGCCAGCAGCCTTCGACTAGATACGCAGTATTTT.

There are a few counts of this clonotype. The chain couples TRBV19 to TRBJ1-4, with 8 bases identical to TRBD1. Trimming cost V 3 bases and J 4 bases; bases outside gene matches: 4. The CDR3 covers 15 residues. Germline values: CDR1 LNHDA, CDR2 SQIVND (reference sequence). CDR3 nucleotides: TGTGCCAGTAGTATCGTGACAGGGGTTAATGAAAAACTGTTTTTT. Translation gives CASSIVTGVNEKLFF.

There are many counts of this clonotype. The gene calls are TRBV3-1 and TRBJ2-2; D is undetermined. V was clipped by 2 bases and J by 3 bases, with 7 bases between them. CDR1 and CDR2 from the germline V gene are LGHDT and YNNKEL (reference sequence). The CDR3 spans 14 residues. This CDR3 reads CASSQSVYTGELFF. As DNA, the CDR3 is TGTGCCAGCAGCCAAAGTGTGTACACCGGGGAGCTGTTTTTT.

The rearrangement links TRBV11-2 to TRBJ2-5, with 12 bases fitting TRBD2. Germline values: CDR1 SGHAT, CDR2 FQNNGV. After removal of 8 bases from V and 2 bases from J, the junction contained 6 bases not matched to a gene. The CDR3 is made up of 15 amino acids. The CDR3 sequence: CASRGLAGKQETQYF. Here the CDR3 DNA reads TGTGCCAGCCGCGGACTAGCGGGGAAACAAGAGACCCAGTACTTC.

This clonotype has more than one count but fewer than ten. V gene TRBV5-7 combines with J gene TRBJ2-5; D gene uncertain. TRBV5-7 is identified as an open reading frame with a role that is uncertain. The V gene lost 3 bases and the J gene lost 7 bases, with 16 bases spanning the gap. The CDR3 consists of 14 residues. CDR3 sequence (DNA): TGTGCCAGCAGCTCCATAGGACCCACGGGGACCCAGTACTTC. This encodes CASSSIGPTGTQYF.

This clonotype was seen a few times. CDR3 protein: CASSPGTGGTGANVLTF. CDR3 DNA: TGTGCCAGCTCACCCGGGACAGGGGGCACTGGGGCCAACGTCCTGACTTTC. The V call is TRBV18, the J call TRBJ2-6; TRBD1 matches at 12 bases. J gave up 2 bases and V 3 bases, and 2 bases lay outside the gene matches. The CDR3 covers 17 residues. Germline CDR1 reads KGHSH; CDR2 reads LQKENI.

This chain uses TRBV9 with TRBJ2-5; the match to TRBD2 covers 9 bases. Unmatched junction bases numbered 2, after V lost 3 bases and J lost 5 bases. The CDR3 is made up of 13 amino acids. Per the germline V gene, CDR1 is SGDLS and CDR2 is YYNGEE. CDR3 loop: CASSASGAETQYF. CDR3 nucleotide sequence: TGTGCCAGCAGCGCTAGCGGGGCGGAGACCCAGTACTTC.

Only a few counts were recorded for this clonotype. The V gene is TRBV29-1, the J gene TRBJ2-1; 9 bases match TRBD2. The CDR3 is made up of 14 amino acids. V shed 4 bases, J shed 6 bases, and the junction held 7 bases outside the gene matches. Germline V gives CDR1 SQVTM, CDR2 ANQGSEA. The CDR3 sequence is CSVAYSGGRNEQFF. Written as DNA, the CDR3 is TGCAGCGTTGCTTATAGCGGGGGACGCAATGAGCAGTTCTTC.

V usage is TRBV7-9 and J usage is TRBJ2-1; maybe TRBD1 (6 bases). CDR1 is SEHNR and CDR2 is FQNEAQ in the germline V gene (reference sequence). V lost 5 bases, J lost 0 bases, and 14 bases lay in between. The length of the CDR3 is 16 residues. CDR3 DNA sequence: TGTGCCAGCAGCCCCCGGGACACCCTCTCCTACAATGAGCAGTTCTTC. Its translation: CASSPRDTLSYNEQFF.

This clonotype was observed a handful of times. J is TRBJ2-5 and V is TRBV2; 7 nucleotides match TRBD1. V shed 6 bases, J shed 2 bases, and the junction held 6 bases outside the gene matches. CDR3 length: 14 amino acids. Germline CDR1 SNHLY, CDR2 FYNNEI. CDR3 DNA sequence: TGTGCCAGCAGCCTTTGGACAGGACAAGAGACCCAGTACTTC. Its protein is CASSLWTGQETQYF.

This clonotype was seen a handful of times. CDR3: CASSESGVDEQFF. For the CDR3, the DNA is TGCGCCAGCAGTGAGTCAGGGGTAGATGAGCAGTTCTTC. V and J are TRBV10-2 and TRBJ2-1; D might be TRBD1 (5 bases). Trimming removed 0 bases from V and 8 bases from J, with 8 bases in between. The germline V gene encodes CDR1 WSHSY and CDR2 SAAADI. The CDR3 is 13 amino acids.

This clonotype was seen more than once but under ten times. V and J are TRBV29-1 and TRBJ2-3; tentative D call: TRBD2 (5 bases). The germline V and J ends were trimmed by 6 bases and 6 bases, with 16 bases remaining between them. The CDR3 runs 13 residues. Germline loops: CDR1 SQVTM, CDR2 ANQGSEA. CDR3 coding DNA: TGCAGCGTGAACATTCTAGCCTTGGATACGCAGTATTTT. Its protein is CSVNILALDTQYF.

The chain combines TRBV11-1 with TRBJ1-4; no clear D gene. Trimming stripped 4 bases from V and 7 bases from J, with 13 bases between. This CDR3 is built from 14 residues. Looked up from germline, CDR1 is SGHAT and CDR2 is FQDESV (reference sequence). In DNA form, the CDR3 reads TGTGCCAGCAGCTCATCTCTACCCGGTGAAAAACTGTTTTTT. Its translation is CASSSSLPGEKLFF.

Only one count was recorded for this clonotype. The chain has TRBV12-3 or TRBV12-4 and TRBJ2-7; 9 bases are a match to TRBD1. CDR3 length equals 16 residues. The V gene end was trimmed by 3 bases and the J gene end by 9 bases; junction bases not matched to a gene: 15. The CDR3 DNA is TGTGCCAGCAGTTTGGGAACCGGGACAGGGCGATTGTGGCAGTACTTC. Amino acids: CASSLGTGTGRLWQYF.

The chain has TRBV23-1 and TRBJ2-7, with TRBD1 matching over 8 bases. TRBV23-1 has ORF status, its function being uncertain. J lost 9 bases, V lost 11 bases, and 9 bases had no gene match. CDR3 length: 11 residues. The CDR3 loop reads CAGRQGTVQYF. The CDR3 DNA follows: TGCGCCGGCCGACAGGGGACGGTGCAGTACTTC.

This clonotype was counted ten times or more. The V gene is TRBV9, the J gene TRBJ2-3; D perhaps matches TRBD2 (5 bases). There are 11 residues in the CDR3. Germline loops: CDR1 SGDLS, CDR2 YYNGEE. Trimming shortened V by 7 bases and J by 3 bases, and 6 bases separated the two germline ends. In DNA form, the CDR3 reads TGTGCCAGCGGACTGACAGATACGCAGTATTTT. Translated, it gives CASGLTDTQYF.

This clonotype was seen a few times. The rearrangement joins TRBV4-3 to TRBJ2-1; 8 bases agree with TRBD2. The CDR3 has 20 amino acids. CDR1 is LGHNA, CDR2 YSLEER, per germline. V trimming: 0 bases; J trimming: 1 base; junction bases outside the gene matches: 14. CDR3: CASSQDVLAGAQLSYNEQFF. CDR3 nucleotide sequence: TGCGCCAGCAGCCAAGATGTTCTAGCGGGTGCCCAACTGTCCTACAATGAGCAGTTCTTC.

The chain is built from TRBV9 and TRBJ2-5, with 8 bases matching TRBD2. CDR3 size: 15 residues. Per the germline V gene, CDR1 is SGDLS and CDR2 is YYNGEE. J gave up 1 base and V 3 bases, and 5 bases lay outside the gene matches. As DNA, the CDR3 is TGTGCCAGCAGCGGTAGCGGGAACTTCCAAGAGACCCAGTACTTC. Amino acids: CASSGSGNFQETQYF.

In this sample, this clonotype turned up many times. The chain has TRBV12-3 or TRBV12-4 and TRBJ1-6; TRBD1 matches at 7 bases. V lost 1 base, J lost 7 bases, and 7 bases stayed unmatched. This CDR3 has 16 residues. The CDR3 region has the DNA TGTGCCAGCAGTTTAGGTGGGACAGCATTCAATTCACCCCTCCACTTT. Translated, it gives CASSLGGTAFNSPLHF.

CDR3 sequence reads: CASSLGDRQTYEQYF. The CDR3 DNA reads TGCGCCAGCAGCTTGGGGGACAGGCAAACCTACGAGCAGTACTTC. The chain carries TRBV5-1 and TRBJ2-7; TRBD1 aligns across 8 bases. CDR1 SGHRS and CDR2 YFSETQ come from the germline V gene. The CDR3 has 15 amino acids. The V segment lost 0 bases and the J segment 2 bases; nucleotides outside the gene matches: 4. The full variable domain, with the rest looked up from reference TRBV5-1 and TRBJ2-7, is KAGVTQTPRYLIKTRGQQVTLSCSPISGHRSVSWYQQTPGQGLQFLFEYFSETQRNKGNFPGRFSGRQFSNSRSEMNVSTLELGDSALYLCASSLGDRQTYEQYFGPGTRLTVT.

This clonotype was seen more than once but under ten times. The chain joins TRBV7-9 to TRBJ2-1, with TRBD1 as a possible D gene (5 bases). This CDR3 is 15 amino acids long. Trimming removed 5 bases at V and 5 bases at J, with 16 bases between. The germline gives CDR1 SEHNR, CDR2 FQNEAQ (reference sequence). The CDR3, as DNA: TGTGCCAGCAGCCCAACCCCCAGGGCCCACAATGAGCAGTTCTTC. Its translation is CASSPTPRAHNEQFF.

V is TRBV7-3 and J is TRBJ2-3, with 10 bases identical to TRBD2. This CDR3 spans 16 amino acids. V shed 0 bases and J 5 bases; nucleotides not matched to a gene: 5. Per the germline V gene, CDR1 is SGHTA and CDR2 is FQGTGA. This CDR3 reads CASSLTQRGGLDTQYF. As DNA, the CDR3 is TGTGCCAGCAGCTTAACGCAGCGGGGGGGCTTAGATACGCAGTATTTT.

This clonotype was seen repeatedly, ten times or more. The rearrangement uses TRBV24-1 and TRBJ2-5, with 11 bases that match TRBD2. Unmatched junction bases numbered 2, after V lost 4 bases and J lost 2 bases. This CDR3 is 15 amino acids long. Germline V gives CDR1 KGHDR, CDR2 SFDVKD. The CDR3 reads CATSEGLAAQETQYF. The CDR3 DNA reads TGTGCCACCAGTGAGGGACTAGCGGCTCAAGAGACCCAGTACTTC.

In nucleotides, the CDR3 is TGCAGTGTTCGACTCCTGACTGAGCAGTACTTC. It specifies CSVRLLTEQYF. The chain combines TRBV20-1 with TRBJ2-7; the D is unclear. V lost 7 bases and J 7 bases, leaving 14 bases between the germline ends. Germline V gene lookup returns CDR1 DFQATT and CDR2 SNEGSKA (reference sequence). CDR3 length: 11 residues.

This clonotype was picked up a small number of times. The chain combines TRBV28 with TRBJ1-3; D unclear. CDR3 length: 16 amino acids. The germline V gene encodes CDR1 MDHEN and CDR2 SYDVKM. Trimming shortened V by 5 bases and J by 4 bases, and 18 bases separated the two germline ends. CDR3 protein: CASSTNALDSGNTIYF. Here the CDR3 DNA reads TGTGCCAGCAGTACCAACGCACTCGACTCAGGAAACACCATATATTTT.

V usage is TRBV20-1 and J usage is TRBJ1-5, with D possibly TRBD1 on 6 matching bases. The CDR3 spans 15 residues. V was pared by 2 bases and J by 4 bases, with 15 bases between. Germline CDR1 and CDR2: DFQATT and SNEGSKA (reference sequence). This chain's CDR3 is CSARSEGGGNQPQHF. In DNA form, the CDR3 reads TGCAGTGCTAGATCTGAGGGGGGGGGAAATCAGCCCCAGCATTTT.

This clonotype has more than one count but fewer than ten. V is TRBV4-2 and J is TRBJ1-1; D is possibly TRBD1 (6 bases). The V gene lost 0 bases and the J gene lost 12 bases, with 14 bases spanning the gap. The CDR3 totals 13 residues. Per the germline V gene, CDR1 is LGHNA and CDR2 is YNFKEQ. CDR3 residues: CASSQEGGQRPFF. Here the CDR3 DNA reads TGTGCCAGCAGCCAAGAAGGCGGACAGAGGCCTTTCTTT.

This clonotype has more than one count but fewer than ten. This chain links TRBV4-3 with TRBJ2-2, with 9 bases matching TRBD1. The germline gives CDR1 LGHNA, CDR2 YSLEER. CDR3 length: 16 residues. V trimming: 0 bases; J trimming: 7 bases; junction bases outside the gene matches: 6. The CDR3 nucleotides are TGCGCCAGCAGCCAAGATCGGACAGGGGATGGCGGGGAGCTGTTTTTT. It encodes CASSQDRTGDGGELFF.